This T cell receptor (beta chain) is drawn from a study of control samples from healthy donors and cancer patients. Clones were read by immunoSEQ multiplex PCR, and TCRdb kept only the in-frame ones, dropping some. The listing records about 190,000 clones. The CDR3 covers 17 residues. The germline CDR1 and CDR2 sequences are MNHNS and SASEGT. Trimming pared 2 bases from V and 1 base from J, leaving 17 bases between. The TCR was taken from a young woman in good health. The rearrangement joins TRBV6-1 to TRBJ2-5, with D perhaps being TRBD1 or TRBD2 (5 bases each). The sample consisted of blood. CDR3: CASSEWGVLASQETQYF. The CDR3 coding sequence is TGTGCCAGCAGTGAATGGGGCGTTCTAGCCTCCCAAGAGACCCAGTACTTC.